Shown below are 10 T cell receptor beta chains from a single sample sequenced in a study of CD8+ T cells in alopecia areata. In each case, RNA was isolated and then reverse transcribed into cDNA as the sequencing template. Only in-frame clones appear in the TCRdb table, and some are missing; sequencing was by immunoSEQ multiplex PCR. The data contain 100,000 to 120,000 clones, approximately 61% of them singletons. Specimen: NKG2D-low CD8+ T cells sorted from blood. Every receptor here comes from a human donor with alopecia areata.

This clone occurred a few times. The CDR3 DNA follows: TGCGCCAGCAGCCAAGGAGGATACAATGAGCAGTTCTTC. Translation gives CASSQGGYNEQFF. V is TRBV4-1 and J is TRBJ2-1; D is unclear. Germline CDR1 and CDR2: MGHRA and YSYEKL. Trimming took off 1 base at V and 4 bases at J, with 5 bases between the two ends. This CDR3 has 13 amino acids.

The chain couples TRBV15 to TRBJ2-3; D not certain. Trimming left V 5 bases short and J 5 bases short, with 8 bases between. Germline CDR1 LNHNV, CDR2 YYDKDF (reference sequence). The CDR3 is made up of 12 amino acids. CDR3 bases: TGTGCCACCAGCTTCCCTATAGATACGCAGTATTTT. Translated: CATSFPIDTQYF.

This clone was observed a handful of times. DNA of the CDR3: TGCGCCAGCAGCTTGGTAGCCAGGGACGAGCAGTACTTC. Translated, it gives CASSLVARDEQYF. This chain links TRBV5-1 with TRBJ2-7; TRBD1 is a possible D gene (5 bases). This CDR3 has 13 residues. Trimming took off 0 bases at V and 5 bases at J, with 9 bases between the two ends. Per germline, CDR1 SGHRS and CDR2 YFSETQ.

This clone was seen a handful of times. This rearrangement joins TRBV7-9 to TRBJ2-3; D is ambiguous. In germline, CDR1 is SEHNR, CDR2 FQNEAQ (reference sequence). Trimming stripped 4 bases from V and 0 bases from J, with 14 bases between. This CDR3 is 16 amino acids long. The CDR3 here is CASSSPGAASTDTQYF. The CDR3 DNA follows: TGTGCCAGCAGCTCCCCTGGCGCGGCTAGCACAGATACGCAGTATTTT.

The chain uses TRBV5-6 and TRBJ2-7; 8 bases line up with TRBD1. Germline CDR1 reads SGHDT; CDR2 reads YYEEEE. J lost 5 bases, V lost 0 bases, and 7 bases had no gene match. The CDR3 length is 15 residues. CDR3 sequence: CASSLDTGGRNEQYF. The CDR3, as DNA: TGTGCCAGCAGCTTGGACACAGGGGGTCGAAACGAGCAGTACTTC. The variable domain in full, with the rest retrieved from reference TRBV5-6 and TRBJ2-7, is DAGVTQSPTHLIKTRGQQVTLRCSPKSGHDTVSWYQQALGQGPQFIFQYYEEEERQRGNFPDRFSGHQFPNYSSELNVNALLLGDSALYLCASSLDTGGRNEQYFGPGTRLTVT.

The rearrangement joins TRBV5-1 to TRBJ1-1; 10 bases match TRBD1. Trimming took 4 bases from V and 7 from J; bases not matched to a gene: 10. This CDR3 spans 15 amino acids. Germline CDR1 SGHRS, CDR2 YFSETQ. The CDR3 loop reads CASSPLAGQGSEAFF. For the CDR3, the DNA is TGCGCCAGCAGCCCGTTGGCGGGACAGGGGAGTGAAGCTTTCTTT. The complete variable domain, with remaining parts taken from reference TRBV5-1 and TRBJ1-1, reads KAGVTQTPRYLIKTRGQQVTLSCSPISGHRSVSWYQQTPGQGLQFLFEYFSETQRNKGNFPGRFSGRQFSNSRSEMNVSTLELGDSALYLCASSPLAGQGSEAFFGQGTRLTVV.

This clone was observed a handful of times. V gene TRBV18 combines with J gene TRBJ2-5; no definite D call. The germline CDR1 and CDR2 sequences are KGHSH and LQKENI. V was clipped by 2 bases and J by 3 bases, with 4 bases between them. The CDR3 sequence is 12 residues long. The CDR3 DNA sequence: TGTGCCAGCTCACCAGATGAAGAGACCCAGTACTTC. This gives the protein CASSPDEETQYF.

A few counts support this clone. This rearrangement joins TRBV10-2 to TRBJ1-1; D is unresolved. Germline V gene lookup returns CDR1 WSHSY and CDR2 SAAADI. This CDR3 region has 14 residues. V dropped 3 bases and J dropped 0 bases, with 8 bases sitting between them. The CDR3 nucleotides are TGCGCCAGCAGTGACAGAGGCATGAACACTGAAGCTTTCTTT. It encodes CASSDRGMNTEAFF.

This clone was seen only a few times. J is TRBJ2-7 and V is TRBV28; D call uncertain. The germline CDR1 and CDR2 sequences are MDHEN and SYDVKM. The CDR3 sequence is 15 residues long. V was trimmed by 1 base and J by 1 base, leaving 11 bases between them. Here the CDR3 reads CASSLLGSLSYEQYF. The DNA of the CDR3 is TGTGCCAGCAGTTTATTGGGATCCCTATCCTACGAGCAGTACTTC.

This chain connects TRBV28 to TRBJ2-3; D is possibly TRBD2 (6 bases). Deletions cut 3 bases from V and 4 bases from J, with 11 bases between. The CDR3 runs to 14 residues. Looked up from germline, CDR1 is MDHEN and CDR2 is SYDVKM. Written as DNA, the CDR3 is TGTGCCAGCAGTTTCAGGGACTTACCAGATACGCAGTATTTT. Protein product: CASSFRDLPDTQYF.